This T cell receptor beta chain was captured in a study of metastatic and nonmetastatic thyroid tumors. At the level of the study: From malignant and benign thyroid patients, repertoires in blood and in tumor or nodule tissue were compared. Study observations and caveats: Patients with malignant thyroid tumors reportedly had significantly higher TCR beta diversity than those with benign nodules, in blood and tumor.

This clone was detected a few times. No antigen is known for it. An end of the junction does not agree with germline; a read error may underlie this. As originally analysed: CDR3 was compared across clinicopathological groups, and the resulting differences were used to build a distant-metastasis classifier for papillary thyroid cancer. Through MiXCR, TCRdb re-clonotyped the PCR reads. These V and J calls rely on TCRdb rather than the paper's analysis. The sample records some 28,000 clones, under 25% being singletons. Every patient was untreated before thyroid surgery. Germline CDR1 is MNHEY and CDR2 is SMNVEV (reference sequence). This CDR3 is built from 14 residues.

The chain recombines TRBV27 with TRBJ1-4, with TRBD1 matching over 7 bases. The specimen sequenced was blood. The receptor was isolated from a female donor with papillary thyroid cancer or a benign thyroid nodule (not recorded which). Some clones in this sample may be carry-over from other donors' samples. The CDR3 DNA reads as TGTGCCAGCAACTTCGACAGGGCAAATGAAAAACTGTTCTTT. Translation gives CASNFDRANEKLFF.